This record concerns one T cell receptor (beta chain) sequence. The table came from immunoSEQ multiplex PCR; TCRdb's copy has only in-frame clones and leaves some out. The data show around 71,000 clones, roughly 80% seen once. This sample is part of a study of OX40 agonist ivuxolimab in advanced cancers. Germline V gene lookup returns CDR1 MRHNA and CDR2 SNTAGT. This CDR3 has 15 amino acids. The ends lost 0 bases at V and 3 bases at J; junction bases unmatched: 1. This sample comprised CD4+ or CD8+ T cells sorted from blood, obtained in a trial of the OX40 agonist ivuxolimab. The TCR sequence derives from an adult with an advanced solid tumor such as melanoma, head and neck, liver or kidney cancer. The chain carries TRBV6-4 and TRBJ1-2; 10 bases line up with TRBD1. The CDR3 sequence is CASSDSGTGDYGYTF. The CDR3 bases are TGTGCCAGCAGTGACTCGGGGACAGGGGACTATGGCTACACCTTC.